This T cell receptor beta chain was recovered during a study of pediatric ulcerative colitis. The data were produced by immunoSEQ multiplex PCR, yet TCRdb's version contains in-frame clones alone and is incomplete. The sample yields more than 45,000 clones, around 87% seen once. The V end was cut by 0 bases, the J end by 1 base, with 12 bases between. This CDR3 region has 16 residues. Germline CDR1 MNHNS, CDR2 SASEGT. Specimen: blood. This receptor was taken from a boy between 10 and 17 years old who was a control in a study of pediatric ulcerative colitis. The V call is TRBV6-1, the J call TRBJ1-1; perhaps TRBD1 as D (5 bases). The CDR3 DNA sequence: TGTGCCAGCAGTGAAGCAATGGGGGTAGGGAACACTGAAGCTTTCTTT. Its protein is CASSEAMGVGNTEAFF.